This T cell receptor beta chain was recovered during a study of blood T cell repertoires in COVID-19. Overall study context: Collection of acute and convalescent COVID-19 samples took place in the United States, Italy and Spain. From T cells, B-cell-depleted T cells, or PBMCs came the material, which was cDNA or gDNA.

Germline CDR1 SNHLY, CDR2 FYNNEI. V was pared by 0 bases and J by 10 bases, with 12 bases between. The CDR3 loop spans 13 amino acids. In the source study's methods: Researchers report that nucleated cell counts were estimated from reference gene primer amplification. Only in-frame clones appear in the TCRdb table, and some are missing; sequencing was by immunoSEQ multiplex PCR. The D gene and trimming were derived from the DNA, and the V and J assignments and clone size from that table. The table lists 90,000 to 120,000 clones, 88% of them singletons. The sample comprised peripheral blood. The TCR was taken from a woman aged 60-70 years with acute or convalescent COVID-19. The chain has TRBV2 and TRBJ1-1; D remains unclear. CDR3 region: CASSEAERRGAFF. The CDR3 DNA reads TGTGCCAGCAGTGAAGCGGAGAGACGTGGAGCTTTCTTT.